Listed below are T cell receptor beta chains from one sample, sequenced in a study of blood T cell repertoires in COVID-19. Sequenced by immunoSEQ multiplex PCR; TCRdb stores in-frame clones only, minus some. The sample has hundreds of thousands of clones, roughly 89% seen once; the top ten hold 1.7%. The sequenced sample was PBMCs or T cells enriched from blood (not recorded which). These receptors were taken from a young woman with acute COVID-19. CDR3s include the opening cysteine and the closing phenylalanine or tryptophan. Each record gives: CDR3 protein, CDR3 DNA, clone size, D gene, V gene, J gene. The D gene is left open where the match is weak. Only part of the rows carry a size: once, few, many, or a class if the clone is expanded.

CASSHASSRTDTQYF	TGTGCCAGCAGCCACGCATCTTCGAGGACAGATACGCAGTATTTT	NA	NA	TRBV7-8	TRBJ2-3
CASSQERQGIGRSYNEQFF	TGCGCCAGCAGCCAAGAAAGACAGGGTATAGGGCGCTCCTACAATGAGCAGTTCTTC	few	TRBD1	TRBV4-1	TRBJ2-1
CSVGAAYGYTF	TGCAGCGTTGGGGCCGCCTATGGCTACACCTTC	NA	NA	TRBV29-1	TRBJ1-2
CASSQATSTSSYNEQFF	TGTGCCAGCAGCCAAGCGACTAGCACCTCTTCCTACAATGAGCAGTTCTTC	NA	TRBD2	TRBV4-2	TRBJ2-1
CASSHESTGTSGSLWQFF	TGTGCCAGCAGCCACGAATCAACCGGGACTAGCGGGAGTCTGTGGCAGTTCTTC	once	TRBD2	TRBV14	TRBJ2-1
CASSLRGDLAKNIQYF	TGTGCCAGCAGCTTAAGGGGTGACCTAGCCAAAAACATTCAGTACTTC	NA	NA	TRBV11-2	TRBJ2-4
CASSEDRGTNQPQHF	TGTGCCAGCAGTGAGGACAGGGGGACCAATCAGCCCCAGCATTTT	NA	TRBD1	TRBV6-1	TRBJ1-5
CASTSTGNQPQHF	TGTGCCAGCACCTCAACAGGGAATCAGCCCCAGCATTTT	NA	NA	TRBV28	TRBJ1-5
CASSLREGLSSYNEQFF	TGCGCCAGCAGCTTGAGGGAGGGTTTGAGCTCCTACAATGAGCAGTTCTTC	NA	TRBD2	TRBV5-1	TRBJ2-1
CARTSGSTDTQYF	TGTGCCAGGACTAGCGGTAGCACAGATACGCAGTATTTT	NA	TRBD2	TRBV2	TRBJ2-3
CASSMGRDSVPYEQYF	TGTGCCAGTAGTATGGGCCGGGACAGCGTCCCCTACGAGCAGTACTTC	NA	TRBD1	TRBV19	TRBJ2-7
CASSWTENTEAFF	TGTGCCAGCAGTTGGACAGAGAACACTGAAGCTTTCTTT	NA	NA	TRBV12-3/TRBV12-4	TRBJ1-1
CASSYLGSIGQYF	TGTGCCAGCAGTTACCTGGGCTCGATTGGGCAGTACTTC	NA	NA	TRBV6-2/TRBV6-3	TRBJ2-7
CARGLSDYGYTF	TGTGCCAGAGGCCTTTCTGACTATGGCTACACCTTC	once	NA	TRBV5-3	TRBJ1-2
CATSREALAGGSYEQYF	TGTGCCACCAGCAGAGAAGCCCTAGCTGGAGGTTCCTACGAGCAGTACTTC	NA	NA	TRBV15	TRBJ2-7
CASSTGQGRSEKLFF	TGTGCCAGCAGCACGGGACAGGGAAGAAGTGAAAAACTGTTTTTT	NA	TRBD1	TRBV7-9	TRBJ1-4
CASTTGAGGLTGELFF	TGTGCCAGCACCACTGGGGCGGGAGGACTCACCGGGGAGCTGTTTTTT	NA	TRBD2	TRBV9	TRBJ2-2
CASSPDRGNTIYF	TGTGCCAGCAGTCCGGACAGGGGAAACACCATATATTTT	NA	TRBD1	TRBV6-2/TRBV6-3	TRBJ1-3
CATSRESGIGELFF	TGTGCCACCAGCAGAGAAAGCGGGATCGGGGAGCTGTTTTTT	NA	TRBD2	TRBV15	TRBJ2-2
CASTGSSGNTIYF	TGTGCCAGCACAGGGTCCTCTGGAAACACCATATATTTT	once	NA	TRBV10-3	TRBJ1-3
CARSLENRGDLNTGELFF	TGTGCCAGAAGCTTGGAGAACAGGGGGGACCTAAACACCGGGGAGCTGTTTTTT	NA	TRBD1	TRBV5-3	TRBJ2-2
CASSLYSLTGFLTSPLHF	TGCGCCAGCAGCCTGTACTCACTCACAGGGTTTTTAACTTCACCCCTCCACTTT	NA	NA	TRBV5-1	TRBJ1-6
CASSQDNLQPQHF	TGTGCCAGCAGCCAAGACAACTTACAGCCCCAGCATTTT	NA	NA	TRBV3-1/TRBV3-2	TRBJ1-5
CASSKPRRLKGETGPNTEAFF	TGTGCCAGCAGCAAGCCCAGAAGACTTAAAGGGGAGACAGGGCCGAACACTGAAGCTTTCTTT	NA	NA	TRBV21-1	TRBJ1-1
CASSASGGYTF	TGTGCCAGCAGTGCCTCAGGGGGCTACACCTTC	few	NA	TRBV12-3/TRBV12-4	TRBJ1-2
CASSVGGGRANEQYF	TGTGCCAGCAGTGTCGGGGGCGGGAGGGCCAATGAGCAGTACTTC	NA	TRBD2	TRBV2	TRBJ2-7
CASSLKARAGSYNSPLHF	TGTGCCAGCAGCTTGAAGGCCAGGGCCGGGTCCTATAATTCACCCCTCCACTTT	once	NA	TRBV5-4	TRBJ1-6
CASSLTGINEQFF	TGTGCCAGCAGCTTAACGGGGATTAATGAGCAGTTCTTC	once	NA	TRBV7-9	TRBJ2-1
CATRTGGRETQYF	TGTGCCACCAGGACAGGGGGGCGGGAGACCCAGTACTTC	NA	TRBD1	TRBV15	TRBJ2-5
CASSYSSEPIYEQYF	TGTGCCAGCAGTTACTCGAGTGAACCCATATACGAGCAGTACTTC	medium-sized	NA	TRBV6-5	TRBJ2-7
CASIAYRNQPQHF	TGTGCCAGCATAGCATACAGGAATCAGCCCCAGCATTTT	once	NA	TRBV2	TRBJ1-5
CASSLSGTQYF	TGTGCCAGCAGTTTGTCCGGGACTCAGTACTTC	few	NA	TRBV12-3/TRBV12-4	TRBJ2-7
CASSLQGYSNQPQHF	TGTGCCAGCAGCCTCCAGGGCTATAGCAATCAGCCCCAGCATTTT	NA	NA	TRBV7-2	TRBJ1-5
CASSHPAGRVEQYF	TGTGCCAGCAGCCACCCAGCGGGAAGGGTGGAGCAGTACTTC	NA	TRBD2	TRBV11-2	TRBJ2-7
CASSMPRTGKHYEQYF	TGTGCCAGTAGTATGCCCCGGACAGGGAAGCACTACGAGCAGTACTTC	NA	TRBD1	TRBV19	TRBJ2-7
CASSDPSTGQETQYF	TGCGCCAGCAGTGACCCTTCGACAGGGCAAGAGACCCAGTACTTC	NA	TRBD1	TRBV10-1	TRBJ2-5
CASSTGQNYGYTF	TGTGCCAGCTCCACTGGACAGAACTATGGCTACACCTTC	NA	NA	TRBV18	TRBJ1-2
CASSYSPWEEPNTEAFF	TGTGCCAGCAGTTACTCGCCATGGGAGGAACCGAACACTGAAGCTTTCTTT	NA	NA	TRBV6-2/TRBV6-3	TRBJ1-1
CASSLVKSVSSYNEQFF	TGTGCCAGCAGCTTAGTGAAGTCTGTTAGCTCCTACAATGAGCAGTTCTTC	NA	NA	TRBV11-2	TRBJ2-1
CASSQGDTIPRDTIYF	TGCGCCAGCAGCCAAGGGGACACCATTCCTCGTGACACCATATATTTT	NA	NA	TRBV4-1	TRBJ1-3
CASRGWGASGRKNEQFF	TGTGCCAGTCGCGGGTGGGGGGCTAGCGGGAGAAAAAATGAGCAGTTCTTC	NA	TRBD2	TRBV19	TRBJ2-1